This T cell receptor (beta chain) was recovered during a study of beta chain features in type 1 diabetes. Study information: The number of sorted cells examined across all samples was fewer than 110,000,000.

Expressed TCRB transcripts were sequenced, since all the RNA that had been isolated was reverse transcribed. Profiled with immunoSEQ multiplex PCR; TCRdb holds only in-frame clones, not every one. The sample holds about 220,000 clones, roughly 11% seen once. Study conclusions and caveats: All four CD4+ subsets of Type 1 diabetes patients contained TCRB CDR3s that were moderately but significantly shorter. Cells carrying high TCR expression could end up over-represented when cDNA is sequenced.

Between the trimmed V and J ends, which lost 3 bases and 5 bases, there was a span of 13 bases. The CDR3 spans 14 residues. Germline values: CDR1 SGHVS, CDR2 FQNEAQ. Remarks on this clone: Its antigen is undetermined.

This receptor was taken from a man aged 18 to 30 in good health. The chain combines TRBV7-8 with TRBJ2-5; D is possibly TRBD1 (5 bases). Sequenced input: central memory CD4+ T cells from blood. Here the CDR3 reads CASSLGRFGETQYF. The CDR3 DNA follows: TGTGCCAGCAGCTTGGGGCGGTTTGGGGAGACCCAGTACTTC.